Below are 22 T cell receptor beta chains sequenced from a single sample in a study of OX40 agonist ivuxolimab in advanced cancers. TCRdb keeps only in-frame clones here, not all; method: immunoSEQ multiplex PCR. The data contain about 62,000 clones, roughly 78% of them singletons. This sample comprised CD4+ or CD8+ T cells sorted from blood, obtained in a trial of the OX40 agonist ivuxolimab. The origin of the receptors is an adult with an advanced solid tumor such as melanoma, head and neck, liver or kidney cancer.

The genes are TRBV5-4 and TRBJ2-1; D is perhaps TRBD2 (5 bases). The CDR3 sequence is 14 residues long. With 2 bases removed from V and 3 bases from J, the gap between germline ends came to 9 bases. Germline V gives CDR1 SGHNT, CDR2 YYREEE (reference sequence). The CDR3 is CASSLLGGYNEQFF. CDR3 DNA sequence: TGTGCCAGCAGCTTACTAGGTGGCTACAATGAGCAGTTCTTC.

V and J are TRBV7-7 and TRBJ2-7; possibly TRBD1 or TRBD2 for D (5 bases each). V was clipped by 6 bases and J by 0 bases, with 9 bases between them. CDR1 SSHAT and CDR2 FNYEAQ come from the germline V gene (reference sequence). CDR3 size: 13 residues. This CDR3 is CASSQGPSYEQYF. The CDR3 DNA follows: TGTGCCAGCAGTCAGGGACCCTCCTACGAGCAGTACTTC.

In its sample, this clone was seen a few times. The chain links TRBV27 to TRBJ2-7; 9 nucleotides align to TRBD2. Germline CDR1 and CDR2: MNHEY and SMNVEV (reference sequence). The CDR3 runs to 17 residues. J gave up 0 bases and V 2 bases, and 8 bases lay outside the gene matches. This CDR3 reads CASSLMASGTHSYEQYF. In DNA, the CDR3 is TGTGCCAGCAGTTTAATGGCTAGCGGGACACACTCCTACGAGCAGTACTTC.

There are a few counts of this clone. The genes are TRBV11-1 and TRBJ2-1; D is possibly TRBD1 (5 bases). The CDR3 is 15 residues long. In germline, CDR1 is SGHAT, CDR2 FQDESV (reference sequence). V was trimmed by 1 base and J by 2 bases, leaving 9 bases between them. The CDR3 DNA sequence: TGTGCCAGCAGCTTAGACAGGTTGCCCTACAATGAGCAGTTCTTC. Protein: CASSLDRLPYNEQFF.

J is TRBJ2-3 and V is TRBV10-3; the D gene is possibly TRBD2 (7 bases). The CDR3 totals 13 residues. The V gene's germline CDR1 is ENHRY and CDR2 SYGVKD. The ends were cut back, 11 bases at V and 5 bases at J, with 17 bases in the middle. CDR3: CAANGGREDTQYF. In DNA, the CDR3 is TGTGCCGCGAACGGGGGGCGGGAAGATACGCAGTATTTT.

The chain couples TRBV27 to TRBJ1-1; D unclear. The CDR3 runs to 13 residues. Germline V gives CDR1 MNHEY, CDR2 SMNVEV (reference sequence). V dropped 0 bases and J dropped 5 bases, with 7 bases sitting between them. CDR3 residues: CASSLSAGTEAFF. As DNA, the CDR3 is TGTGCCAGCAGTTTATCAGCGGGGACTGAAGCTTTCTTT.

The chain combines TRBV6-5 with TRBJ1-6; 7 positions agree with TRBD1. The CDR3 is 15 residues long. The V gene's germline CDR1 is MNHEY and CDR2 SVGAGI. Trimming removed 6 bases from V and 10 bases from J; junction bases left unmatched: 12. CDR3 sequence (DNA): TGTGCCAGCAGAGACCTCGCAGGGGGGCGGTCACCCCTCCACTTT. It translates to CASRDLAGGRSPLHF.

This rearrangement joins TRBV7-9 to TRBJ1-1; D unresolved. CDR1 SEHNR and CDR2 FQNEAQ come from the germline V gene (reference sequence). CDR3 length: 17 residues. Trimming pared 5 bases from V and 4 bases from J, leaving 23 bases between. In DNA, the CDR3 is TGTGCCAGCAGCGGAGCCGGGGTGGGTGTACGGATCACTGAAGCTTTCTTT. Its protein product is CASSGAGVGVRITEAFF.

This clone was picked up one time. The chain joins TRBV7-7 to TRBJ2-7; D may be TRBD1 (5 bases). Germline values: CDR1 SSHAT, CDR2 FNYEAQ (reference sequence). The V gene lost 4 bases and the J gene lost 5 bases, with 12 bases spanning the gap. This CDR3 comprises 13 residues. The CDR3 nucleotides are TGTGCCAGCAGCTCGTCAGGGTGGAACGAGCAGTACTTC. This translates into CASSSSGWNEQYF.

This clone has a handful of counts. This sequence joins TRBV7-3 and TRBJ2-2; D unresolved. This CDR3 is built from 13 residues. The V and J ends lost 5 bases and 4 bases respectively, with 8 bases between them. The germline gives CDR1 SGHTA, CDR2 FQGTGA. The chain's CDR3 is CASSPIGTGELFF. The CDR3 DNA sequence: TGTGCCAGCAGCCCTATAGGCACCGGGGAGCTGTTTTTT. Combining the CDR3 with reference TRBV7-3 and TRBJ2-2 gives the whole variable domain GAGVSQTPSNKVTEKGKYVELRCDPISGHTALYWYRQSLGQGPEFLIYFQGTGAADDSGLPNDRFFAVRPEGSVSTLKIQRTERGDSAVYLCASSPIGTGELFFGEGSRLTVL.

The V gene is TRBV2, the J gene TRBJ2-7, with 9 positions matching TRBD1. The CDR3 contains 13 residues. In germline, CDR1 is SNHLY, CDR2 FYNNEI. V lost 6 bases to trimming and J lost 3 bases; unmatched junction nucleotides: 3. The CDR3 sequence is CASRTDRGYEQYF. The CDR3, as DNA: TGTGCCAGCAGGACGGACAGGGGCTACGAGCAGTACTTC.

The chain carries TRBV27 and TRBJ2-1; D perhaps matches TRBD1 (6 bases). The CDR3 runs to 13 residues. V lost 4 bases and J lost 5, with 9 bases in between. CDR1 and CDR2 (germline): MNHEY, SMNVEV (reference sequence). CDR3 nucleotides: TGTGCCAGCAGTTGGACAGCGAACAATGAGCAGTTCTTC. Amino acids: CASSWTANNEQFF.

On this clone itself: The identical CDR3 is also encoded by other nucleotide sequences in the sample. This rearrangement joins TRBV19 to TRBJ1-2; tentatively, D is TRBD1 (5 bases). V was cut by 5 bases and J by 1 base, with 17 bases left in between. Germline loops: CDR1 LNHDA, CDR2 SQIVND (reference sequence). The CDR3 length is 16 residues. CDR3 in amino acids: CASSLGPPTDNYGYTF. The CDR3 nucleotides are TGTGCCAGTAGTTTGGGGCCGCCTACCGATAACTATGGCTACACCTTC.

CDR3 residues: CAISGGTSGSFGELFF. For the CDR3, the DNA is TGTGCCATCAGTGGGGGGACTAGCGGGAGTTTCGGGGAGCTGTTTTTT. The J gene is TRBJ2-2, the V gene TRBV10-3; TRBD2 matches at 14 bases. The CDR3 contains 16 residues. Germline CDR1 and CDR2: ENHRY and SYGVKD. J lost 7 bases, V lost 4 bases, and 5 bases had no gene match.

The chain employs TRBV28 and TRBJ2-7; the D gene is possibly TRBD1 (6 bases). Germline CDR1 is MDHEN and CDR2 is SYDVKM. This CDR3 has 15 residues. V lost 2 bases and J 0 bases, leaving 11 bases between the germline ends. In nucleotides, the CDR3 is TGTGCCAGCAGTTTAGGAGGACAGCGCTCCTACGAGCAGTACTTC. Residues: CASSLGGQRSYEQYF.

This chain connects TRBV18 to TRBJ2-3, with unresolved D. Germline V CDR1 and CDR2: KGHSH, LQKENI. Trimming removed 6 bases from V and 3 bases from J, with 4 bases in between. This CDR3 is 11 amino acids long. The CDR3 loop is CASSETDTQYF. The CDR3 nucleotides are TGTGCCAGCTCGGAAACAGATACGCAGTATTTT.

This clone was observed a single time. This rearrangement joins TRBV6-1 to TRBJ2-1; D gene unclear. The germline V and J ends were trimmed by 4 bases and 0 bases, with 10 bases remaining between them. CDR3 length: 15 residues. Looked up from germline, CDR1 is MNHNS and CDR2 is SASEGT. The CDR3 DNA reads TGTGCCAGCAGTGTTCAGCTGCCCTCCTACAATGAGCAGTTCTTC. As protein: CASSVQLPSYNEQFF.

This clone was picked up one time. CDR3 sequence reads: CSVLDAGNYGYTF. The CDR3 nucleotides read TGCAGCGTTCTGGACGCAGGGAACTATGGCTACACCTTC. The chain joins TRBV29-1 to TRBJ1-2, with D perhaps matching TRBD1 (5 bases). The CDR3 contains 13 residues. V lost 5 bases and J 2 bases, leaving 12 bases between the germline ends. From germline, CDR1 is SQVTM and CDR2 ANQGSEA. The whole variable domain, filled in from reference TRBV29-1 and TRBJ1-2, reads SAVISQKPSRDICQRGTSLTIQCQVDSQVTMMFWYRQQPGQSLTLIATANQGSEATYESGFVIDKFPISRPNLTFSTLTVSNMSPEDSSIYLCSVLDAGNYGYTFGSGTRLTVV.

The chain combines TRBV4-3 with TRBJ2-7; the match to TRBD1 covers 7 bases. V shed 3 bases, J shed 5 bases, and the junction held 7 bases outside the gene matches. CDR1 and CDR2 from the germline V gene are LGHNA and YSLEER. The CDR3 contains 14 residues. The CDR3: CASSQAGGRDEQYF. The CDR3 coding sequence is TGCGCCAGCAGCCAGGCAGGGGGAAGGGACGAGCAGTACTTC.

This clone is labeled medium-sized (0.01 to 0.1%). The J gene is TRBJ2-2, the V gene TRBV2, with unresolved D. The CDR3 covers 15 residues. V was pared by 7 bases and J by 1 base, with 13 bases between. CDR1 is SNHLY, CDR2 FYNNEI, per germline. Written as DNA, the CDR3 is TGTGCCAGCACTGGGCCCAACCAGAACACCGGGGAGCTGTTTTTT. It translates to CASTGPNQNTGELFF.

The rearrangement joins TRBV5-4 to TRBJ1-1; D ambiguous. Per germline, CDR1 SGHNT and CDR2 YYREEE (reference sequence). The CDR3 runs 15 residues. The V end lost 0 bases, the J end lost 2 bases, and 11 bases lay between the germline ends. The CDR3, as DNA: TGTGCCAGCAGCTTGGCTGGTCGCCGAAACACTGAAGCTTTCTTT. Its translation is CASSLAGRRNTEAFF.

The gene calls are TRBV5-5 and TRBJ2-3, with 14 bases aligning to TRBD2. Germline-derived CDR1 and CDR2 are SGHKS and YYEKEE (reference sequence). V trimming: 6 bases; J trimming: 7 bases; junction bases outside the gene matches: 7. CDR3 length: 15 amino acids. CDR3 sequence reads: CASTEGLAGVHTQYF. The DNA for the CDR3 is TGTGCCAGCACCGAGGGACTAGCGGGAGTGCATACGCAGTATTTT.